The 22 T cell receptor beta chains below were found in one sample sequenced in a study of blood T cell repertoires in COVID-19. Sequencing used immunoSEQ multiplex PCR; TCRdb keeps in-frame clones, though not all of them. Of around 290,000 clones in the sample, approximately 90% are singletons; the top ten hold approximately 2.1%. What was sequenced was peripheral blood. These receptors were collected from a woman aged 30 to 39 with COVID-19, enrolled during active disease.

This clone appeared a few times. The chain carries TRBV7-2 and TRBJ2-3, with 9 bases identical to TRBD2. The CDR3 contains 15 residues. With V trimmed by 5 bases and J by 6 bases, 9 bases remained unmatched. Per the germline V gene, CDR1 is SGHTA and CDR2 is FQGNSA. The CDR3 bases are TGTGCCAGCAGCGTTATTAGCGGGAGAAGGGATACGCAGTATTTT. Translation gives CASSVISGRRDTQYF.

The rearrangement uses TRBV19 and TRBJ2-1; 12 nucleotides line up with TRBD2. Unmatched junction bases numbered 11, after V lost 1 base and J lost 10 bases. Germline CDR1 reads LNHDA; CDR2 reads SQIVND (reference sequence). The CDR3 loop spans 17 amino acids. DNA for the CDR3: TGTGCCAGTAGTATAGGTCGGACTAGCGGGATGGTTCAGGAGCAGTTCTTC. Encoded protein: CASSIGRTSGMVQEQFF.

The V call is TRBV18, the J call TRBJ1-6; 7 bases are a match to TRBD1. CDR3 length equals 15 residues. V gave up 2 bases and J gave up 9 bases; unmatched junction bases: 7. Germline CDR1 and CDR2: KGHSH and LQKENI. The CDR3 DNA reads as TGTGCCAGCTCACCAGCTGGGACAGCTTTTTCACCCCTCCACTTT. It encodes CASSPAGTAFSPLHF.

The rearrangement uses TRBV9 and TRBJ1-5; D gene unclear. CDR1 is SGDLS and CDR2 is YYNGEE in the germline V gene. V shed 0 bases and J shed 6 bases, with 10 bases lying between them. The CDR3 totals 14 residues. The CDR3 reads CASSVAGYGQPQHF. The CDR3 DNA reads as TGTGCCAGCAGCGTAGCGGGGTACGGTCAGCCCCAGCATTTT. The complete variable domain, with remaining parts taken from reference TRBV9 and TRBJ1-5, reads DSGVTQTPKHLITATGQRVTLRCSPRSGDLSVYWYQQSLDQGLQFLIQYYNGEERAKGNILERFSAQQFPDLHSELNLSSLELGDSALYFCASSVAGYGQPQHFGDGTRLSIL.

This clone was seen more than once but under ten times. The V call is TRBV6-5, the J call TRBJ1-1; tentatively, D is TRBD1 (6 bases). The CDR3 sequence is 14 residues long. Looked up from germline, CDR1 is MNHEY and CDR2 is SVGAGI. V shed 7 bases and J shed 0 bases, with 12 bases lying between them. The CDR3 is CASNMGALNTEAFF. In nucleotides, the CDR3 is TGTGCCAGCAATATGGGGGCCCTGAACACTGAAGCTTTCTTT.

The rearrangement joins TRBV7-9 to TRBJ1-2, with D uncertain. CDR1 is SEHNR, CDR2 FQNEAQ, per germline (reference sequence). V lost 1 base, J lost 6 bases, and 12 bases lay in between. The CDR3 has 14 residues. As DNA, the CDR3 is TGTGCCAGCAGCTTAGGCGGGCTTTTAGATGGCTACACCTTC. Translation: CASSLGGLLDGYTF.

This chain uses TRBV7-9 with TRBJ2-3; TRBD2 aligns across 10 bases. This CDR3 contains 14 residues. The junction had 3 bases not matched to a gene; V was cut back by 7 bases and J by 2 bases. Germline V gene data show CDR1 as SEHNR and CDR2 as FQNEAQ (reference sequence). The CDR3 sequence is CASTGLADTDTQYF. In nucleotides, the CDR3 is TGTGCCAGCACCGGACTAGCGGACACAGATACGCAGTATTTT.

This chain uses TRBV5-8 with TRBJ2-1; the match to TRBD2 covers 9 bases. The V and J ends lost 0 bases and 4 bases, in that order; junction bases with no gene match: 5. CDR1 and CDR2 (germline): SGHTS, YDEGEE. The CDR3 runs 16 residues. The CDR3 bases are TGTGCCAGCAGCTTGGGCCTGGCGGGAGGGTACAATGAGCAGTTCTTC. Protein: CASSLGLAGGYNEQFF.

The rearrangement links TRBV6-5 to TRBJ1-6; TRBD1 might be the D (5 bases). The CDR3 spans 15 residues. Between the trimmed V and J ends, which lost 4 bases and 9 bases, there was a span of 16 bases. The V gene's germline CDR1 is MNHEY and CDR2 SVGAGI. DNA for the CDR3: TGTGCCAGCAGTTTAGGGGTTCAGTCGGCTTCACCCCTCCACTTT. Its translation: CASSLGVQSASPLHF.

The V and J genes are TRBV6-5 and TRBJ2-5; 9 positions agree with TRBD1. Germline trimming cut 7 bases from V and 5 bases from J; bases unmatched to any gene: 11. CDR1 is MNHEY, CDR2 SVGAGI, per germline. This CDR3 is 15 amino acids long. The CDR3 here is CASTVTGGLGETQYF. CDR3 coding DNA: TGTGCCAGCACAGTCACAGGGGGCTTGGGGGAGACCCAGTACTTC.

The J gene is TRBJ2-1, the V gene TRBV28; 15 bases line up with TRBD2. The ends lost 3 bases at V and 5 bases at J; junction bases unmatched: 14. Germline CDR1 reads MDHEN; CDR2 reads SYDVKM. The CDR3 is 20 residues long. CDR3 bases: TGTGCCAGCAGTTTCAGGGGACTAGCGGGAGGAAAGGGGATACACAATGAGCAGTTCTTC. Translating it yields CASSFRGLAGGKGIHNEQFF.

This chain connects TRBV19 to TRBJ2-7; 7 positions agree with TRBD1. CDR1 is LNHDA, CDR2 SQIVND, per germline (reference sequence). V shed 7 bases, J shed 2 bases, and the junction held 2 bases outside the gene matches. The CDR3 totals 12 residues. CDR3 protein: CASKGQAYEQYF. For the CDR3, the DNA is TGTGCCAGTAAAGGACAGGCCTACGAGCAGTACTTC.

The chain recombines TRBV5-1 with TRBJ1-4; D perhaps matches TRBD1 (6 bases). Germline assignment: CDR1 SGHRS and CDR2 YFSETQ. Trimming cost V 4 bases and J 0 bases, with 10 bases left between them. The CDR3 totals 15 residues. The CDR3 DNA follows: TGCGCCAGCAGCCGAACAGGGTCAACTAATGAAAAACTGTTTTTT. Translation: CASSRTGSTNEKLFF.

The chain couples TRBV5-1 to TRBJ1-4; weak D call: TRBD1 (5 bases). The ends were cut back, 8 bases at V and 5 bases at J, with 22 bases in the middle. CDR1 and CDR2 (germline): SGHRS, YFSETQ. This CDR3 has 16 amino acids. The CDR3 bases are TGCGCCAGTTCTCAGTCGAGCCAGGGCGCAAATGAAAAACTGTTTTTT. Protein sequence: CASSQSSQGANEKLFF.

The V gene is TRBV5-6, the J gene TRBJ1-2; TRBD1 aligns across 8 bases. CDR1 SGHDT and CDR2 YYEEEE come from the germline V gene. Trimming took 5 bases from V and 7 from J; bases not matched to a gene: 4. This CDR3 comprises 12 residues. The CDR3 reads CASRQDRVGYTF. CDR3 nucleotides: TGTGCCAGCAGACAGGACAGGGTTGGCTACACCTTC.

The rearrangement links TRBV6-2 or TRBV6-3 to TRBJ2-1; D not resolved. Trimming removed 0 bases from V and 2 bases from J, with 17 bases in between. In germline, CDR1 is MNHEY, CDR2 SVGEGT. The CDR3 runs 18 residues. The CDR3 DNA reads as TGTGCCAGCAGTTACTCGACAATCCGGCCCACACCCTACAATGAGCAGTTCTTC. Translating it yields CASSYSTIRPTPYNEQFF.

The rearrangement joins TRBV7-2 to TRBJ1-5; 7 bases agree with TRBD1. Germline trimming cut 5 bases from V and 4 bases from J; bases unmatched to any gene: 2. Germline values: CDR1 SGHTA, CDR2 FQGNSA. This CDR3 contains 13 residues. The CDR3 region has the DNA TGTGCCAGCAGCCGCAGGGGGAATCAGCCCCAGCATTTT. Translating it yields CASSRRGNQPQHF.

V and J are TRBV7-2 and TRBJ1-1; 8 nucleotides align to TRBD1. V lost 5 bases to trimming and J lost 5 bases; unmatched junction nucleotides: 4. The germline gives CDR1 SGHTA, CDR2 FQGNSA. There are 13 residues in the CDR3. CDR3 DNA: TGTGCCAGCAGCGACACAGGGGGGACTGAAGCTTTCTTT. Residues: CASSDTGGTEAFF.

The gene calls are TRBV6-4 and TRBJ2-5, with 8 nucleotides matching TRBD1. V shed 6 bases and J 4 bases; nucleotides not matched to a gene: 4. Looked up from germline, CDR1 is MRHNA and CDR2 is SNTAGT. CDR3 length: 13 residues. The CDR3 reads CASSATGGETQYF. The CDR3 region has the DNA TGTGCCAGCAGCGCTACAGGGGGAGAGACCCAGTACTTC.

The CDR3 reads CSVGDRGTEAFF. The CDR3 coding sequence is TGCAGCGTTGGCGACAGGGGGACTGAAGCTTTCTTT. The J gene is TRBJ1-1, the V gene TRBV29-1; 9 bases align to TRBD1. The CDR3 has 12 amino acids. The V segment lost 4 bases and the J segment 5 bases; nucleotides outside the gene matches: 2. In germline, CDR1 is SQVTM, CDR2 ANQGSEA.

This chain uses TRBV5-1 with TRBJ2-7; 7 nucleotides line up with TRBD2. Germline V CDR1 and CDR2: SGHRS, YFSETQ. V shed 4 bases and J 3 bases; nucleotides not matched to a gene: 4. The length of the CDR3 is 13 residues. The DNA for the CDR3 is TGCGCCAGCAGCCCCCGGGGGGACTACGAGCAGTACTTC. Its translation: CASSPRGDYEQYF.

This chain joins TRBV28 and TRBJ2-6; D ambiguous. Germline loops: CDR1 MDHEN, CDR2 SYDVKM. This CDR3 region has 17 residues. The V end lost 3 bases, the J end lost 0 bases, and 12 bases lay between the germline ends. The CDR3 protein is CASSFIVEFSGANVLTF. The CDR3 DNA follows: TGTGCCAGCAGTTTTATAGTAGAGTTCTCTGGGGCCAACGTCCTGACTTTC.